The 32 T cell receptor beta chains below all came from one sample that was sequenced in a study of identifying expanded T cells in peripheral blood. Profiling relied on immunoSEQ multiplex PCR, and the TCRdb table lists in-frame clones only, not all of them. The sample consists of about 82,000 clones, 80% to 90% of them appearing once. Specimen: blood. The receptors were gathered from a person aged 18 to 70 in good health.

J is TRBJ1-1 and V is TRBV11-2; 7 nucleotides align to TRBD1. In germline, CDR1 is SGHAT, CDR2 FQNNGV. The CDR3 is 14 amino acids. V was clipped by 1 base and J by 1 base; unmatched bases: 0. CDR3 sequence reads: CASSLGQGNTEAFF. The CDR3 DNA follows: TGTGCCAGCAGCTTAGGACAGGGGAACACTGAAGCTTTCTTT.

The gene calls are TRBV5-1 and TRBJ1-1, with D uncertain. The germline V gene has CDR1 SGHRS and CDR2 YFSETQ. The CDR3 has 11 amino acids. V lost 3 bases and J 7 bases, leaving 7 bases between the germline ends. CDR3 amino acids: CASSSRFEAFF. As DNA, the CDR3 is TGCGCCAGCAGCTCGAGATTTGAAGCTTTCTTT.

The rearrangement joins TRBV2 to TRBJ1-1; 9 nucleotides line up with TRBD1. The CDR3 sequence is 13 residues long. J was trimmed by 5 bases and V by 6 bases; bases with no gene match: 4. CDR1 SNHLY and CDR2 FYNNEI come from the germline V gene. The DNA of the CDR3 is TGTGCCAGCAGGTACAGGGGGCAAACTGAAGCTTTCTTT. The encoded protein is CASRYRGQTEAFF.

CDR3 coding DNA: TGTGCCAGCAGTCGCGACAGGGGGCTAGGCACCGGGGAGCTGTTTTTT. It is translated as CASSRDRGLGTGELFF. This chain links TRBV2 with TRBJ2-2; 10 nucleotides align to TRBD1. The trim removed 5 bases at V and 4 bases at J, leaving 7 bases unmatched. The CDR3 length is 16 residues. The V gene's germline CDR1 is SNHLY and CDR2 FYNNEI. The full variable domain, completed using reference TRBV2 and TRBJ2-2, is EPEVTQTPSHQVTQMGQEVILRCVPISNHLYFYWYRQILGQKVEFLVSFYNNEISEKSEIFDDQFSVERPDGSNFTLKIRSTKLEDSAMYFCASSRDRGLGTGELFFGEGSRLTVL.

J is TRBJ1-5 and V is TRBV7-2; the D gene is possibly TRBD1 (6 bases). CDR1 is SGHTA and CDR2 is FQGNSA in the germline V gene. Trimming removed 5 bases at V and 5 bases at J, with 16 bases between. This CDR3 region has 15 residues. The CDR3 here is CASSPWTAIDQPQHF. The CDR3 DNA reads as TGTGCCAGCAGCCCTTGGACAGCGATTGATCAGCCCCAGCATTTT.

The chain joins TRBV5-6 to TRBJ1-6; TRBD1 matches at 7 bases. Germline V lookup: CDR1 SGHDT, CDR2 YYEEEE. J was trimmed by 10 bases and V by 2 bases; bases with no gene match: 9. CDR3 size: 15 residues. The chain's CDR3 is CASSFRQQGLSPLHF. CDR3 sequence (DNA): TGTGCCAGCAGCTTTCGTCAACAGGGGTTGTCACCCCTCCACTTT.

This clone appeared once. The chain uses TRBV4-2 and TRBJ2-7, with TRBD1 as a possible D gene (5 bases). The CDR3 length is 13 residues. The germline V gene encodes CDR1 LGHNA and CDR2 YNFKEQ. Trimming stripped 4 bases from V and 4 bases from J, with 11 bases between. CDR3 residues: CASSLDPGYEQYF. For the CDR3, the DNA is TGTGCCAGCAGCCTCGATCCAGGGTACGAGCAGTACTTC.

The V gene is TRBV19, the J gene TRBJ2-1; a weak D match, TRBD2 (6 bases). V was shortened by 6 bases and J by 6 bases, with 18 bases between the two germline ends. Germline V gene data show CDR1 as LNHDA and CDR2 as SQIVND (reference sequence). The CDR3 runs to 15 residues. The CDR3 DNA is TGTGCCAGTAGATCCCCGGGGGTATTCTCCAATGAGCAGTTCTTC. Translation: CASRSPGVFSNEQFF.

This chain connects TRBV10-3 to TRBJ2-2, with 8 bases that match TRBD1. Germline V gene sequence: CDR1 ENHRY, CDR2 SYGVKD. The CDR3 covers 14 residues. Trimming at V came to 11 bases and at J to 3 bases, leaving 8 bases not matched to a gene. CDR3 nucleotides: TGTGCCTCAGGACAGGGTCGGGACACCGGGGAGCTGTTTTTT. It codes for CASGQGRDTGELFF.

This clone was recorded once. The chain links TRBV13 to TRBJ1-1, with 7 bases that match TRBD1. The CDR3 is 14 amino acids. The ends lost 5 bases at V and 8 bases at J; junction bases unmatched: 11. Germline V gene lookup returns CDR1 PRHDT and CDR2 FYEKMQ (reference sequence). In DNA, the CDR3 is TGTGCCAGCAGCCCCACCTCGACAGGGCGCGAAGCTTTCTTT. This sequence encodes CASSPTSTGREAFF.

V gene TRBV18 combines with J gene TRBJ1-2; 9 bases align to TRBD1. Trimming removed 4 bases from V and 4 bases from J; junction bases left unmatched: 4. This CDR3 is 14 amino acids long. Germline V gives CDR1 KGHSH, CDR2 LQKENI. The CDR3 loop reads CASSRGGQGYGYTF. CDR3 DNA sequence: TGTGCCAGCTCACGAGGGGGACAGGGCTATGGCTACACCTTC.

This clone was detected only once. The chain combines TRBV5-1 with TRBJ1-1; maybe TRBD1 (5 bases). The germline gives CDR1 SGHRS, CDR2 YFSETQ. This CDR3 comprises 14 residues. The V and J ends lost 4 bases and 6 bases respectively, with 16 bases between them. The CDR3 sequence: CASSSHPTGPEAFF. CDR3 nucleotide sequence: TGCGCCAGCAGCAGTCACCCCACAGGCCCTGAAGCTTTCTTT.

The chain links TRBV5-1 to TRBJ1-2; no clear D. From germline, CDR1 is SGHRS and CDR2 YFSETQ. Between the trimmed V and J ends, which lost 2 bases and 4 bases, there was a span of 9 bases. The CDR3 consists of 13 residues. CDR3 sequence: CASSFTDIYGYTF. The CDR3 nucleotides read TGCGCCAGCAGCTTCACAGACATCTATGGCTACACCTTC.

The chain links TRBV5-1 to TRBJ2-7; D remains ambiguous. The CDR3 extends over 12 amino acids. Trimming removed 3 bases at V and 0 bases at J, with 4 bases between. The germline V gene encodes CDR1 SGHRS and CDR2 YFSETQ. The CDR3: CASSSHSYEQYF. As DNA, the CDR3 is TGCGCCAGCAGCTCCCACTCCTACGAGCAGTACTTC.

V usage is TRBV7-2 and J usage is TRBJ1-2, with D possibly matching TRBD1 (6 bases). The CDR3 is made up of 12 amino acids. Trimming cost V 3 bases and J 8 bases, with 10 bases left between them. Germline-derived CDR1 and CDR2 are SGHTA and FQGNSA. CDR3 in amino acids: CASSFQGQGYTF. The CDR3 coding sequence is TGTGCCAGCAGCTTCCAGGGGCAGGGCTACACCTTC.

In this sample, this clone turned up a few times. The chain links TRBV30 to TRBJ1-1; tentative D call: TRBD1 (5 bases). Germline V lookup: CDR1 GTSNPN, CDR2 SVGIG (reference sequence). Trimming cost V 3 bases and J 1 base, with 9 bases left between them. CDR3 size: 13 residues. DNA of the CDR3: TGTGCCTGGAGGGCAGGGTGGAACACTGAAGCTTTCTTT. It encodes CAWRAGWNTEAFF.

The chain employs TRBV7-9 and TRBJ1-3; D not resolved. CDR1 is SEHNR, CDR2 FQNEAQ, per germline (reference sequence). V was shortened by 5 bases and J by 2 bases, with 10 bases between the two germline ends. The CDR3 consists of 14 residues. This CDR3 reads CASSMRQAGNTIYF. DNA for the CDR3: TGTGCCAGCAGCATGAGACAAGCTGGAAACACCATATATTTT.

This clone showed up just once. V gene TRBV11-2 combines with J gene TRBJ2-7; D possibly matches TRBD1 or TRBD2 (6 bases each). CDR3 length: 14 amino acids. Trimming pared 1 base from V and 5 bases from J, leaving 12 bases between. Germline-derived CDR1 and CDR2 are SGHAT and FQNNGV. CDR3 in amino acids: CASSLVLGGNEQYF. The CDR3 nucleotides are TGTGCCAGCAGCTTAGTTTTAGGGGGGAACGAGCAGTACTTC.

This clone appeared a few times. The chain recombines TRBV19 with TRBJ1-2; no definite D call. The CDR3 is 14 amino acids. The V gene lost 4 bases and the J gene lost 4 bases, with 13 bases spanning the gap. CDR1 LNHDA and CDR2 SQIVND come from the germline V gene (reference sequence). The CDR3 sequence is CASSNSPSGYGYTF. As DNA, the CDR3 is TGTGCCAGTAGTAACTCCCCCTCAGGCTATGGCTACACCTTC.

This chain joins TRBV7-2 and TRBJ2-3; no clear D. Per germline, CDR1 SGHTA and CDR2 FQGNSA. V was shortened by 1 base and J by 3 bases, with 11 bases between the two germline ends. The CDR3 contains 15 residues. The CDR3 DNA sequence: TGTGCCAGCAGCTTAGGCACTCGGTTGACAGATACGCAGTATTTT. Its translation: CASSLGTRLTDTQYF.

This clone was seen ten or more times. Here the CDR3 reads CASSRLRTSPTADTQYF. CDR3 sequence (DNA): TGTGCCAGCAGCCGACTGAGGACTAGCCCCACCGCAGATACGCAGTATTTT. The chain has TRBV14 and TRBJ2-3; the match to TRBD2 covers 8 bases. The CDR3 covers 17 residues. J lost 4 bases, V lost 4 bases, and 13 bases had no gene match. Looked up from germline, CDR1 is SGHDN and CDR2 is FVKESK.

The chain couples TRBV27 to TRBJ1-5; 8 positions agree with TRBD1. The V and J ends lost 3 bases and 3 bases, in that order; junction bases with no gene match: 4. Germline V CDR1 and CDR2: MNHEY, SMNVEV (reference sequence). This CDR3 has 15 amino acids. For the CDR3, the DNA is TGTGCCAGCAGTTTGGACAGGGCCCTCAATCAGCCCCAGCATTTT. Protein product: CASSLDRALNQPQHF.

This clone was counted between two and nine times. This chain links TRBV2 with TRBJ2-1; 11 bases align to TRBD2. Per germline, CDR1 SNHLY and CDR2 FYNNEI. The CDR3 totals 14 residues. Trimming at V came to 6 bases and at J to 9 bases, leaving 7 bases not matched to a gene. The CDR3 loop is CASSLTSGTSEQFF. For the CDR3, the DNA is TGTGCCAGCAGCTTGACTAGCGGGACGAGTGAGCAGTTCTTC. The variable domain in full, with the rest retrieved from reference TRBV2 and TRBJ2-1, is EPEVTQTPSHQVTQMGQEVILRCVPISNHLYFYWYRQILGQKVEFLVSFYNNEISEKSEIFDDQFSVERPDGSNFTLKIRSTKLEDSAMYFCASSLTSGTSEQFFGPGTRLTVL.

V is TRBV19 and J is TRBJ2-6; TRBD2 is a possible D gene (5 bases). The V gene lost 6 bases and the J gene lost 2 bases, with 11 bases spanning the gap. This CDR3 spans 15 amino acids. Germline V CDR1 and CDR2: LNHDA, SQIVND (reference sequence). This chain's CDR3 is CASSFAGTGANVLTF. The CDR3 DNA follows: TGTGCCAGTAGCTTCGCCGGGACTGGGGCCAACGTCCTGACTTTC.

The V gene is TRBV5-4, the J gene TRBJ2-7, with D possibly TRBD1 on 5 matching bases. Between the trimmed V and J ends, which lost 0 bases and 0 bases, there was a span of 10 bases. Per germline, CDR1 SGHNT and CDR2 YYREEE (reference sequence). This CDR3 contains 15 residues. The CDR3 reads CASSLGQGLSYEQYF. The CDR3 DNA sequence: TGTGCCAGCAGCTTGGGTCAGGGCCTCTCCTACGAGCAGTACTTC.

This clone occurred once. The genes are TRBV9 and TRBJ2-7; D tentatively fits TRBD1 or TRBD2 (5 bases each). V lost 0 bases and J 3 bases, leaving 13 bases between the germline ends. The CDR3 is 15 amino acids. CDR1 and CDR2 (germline): SGDLS, YYNGEE. The CDR3 DNA reads as TGTGCCAGCAGCGTAGGATGGGACCGGGACTACGAGCAGTACTTC. Residues: CASSVGWDRDYEQYF.

CDR3 in amino acids: CASTYEQGVYEQYF. CDR3 bases: TGTGCCAGCACCTATGAGCAGGGTGTCTACGAGCAGTACTTC. The chain is built from TRBV11-2 and TRBJ2-7, with D perhaps TRBD1 (5 bases). This CDR3 comprises 14 residues. V was pared by 7 bases and J by 3 bases, with 16 bases between. Per the germline V gene, CDR1 is SGHAT and CDR2 is FQNNGV.

This chain uses TRBV19 with TRBJ1-2; TRBD1 matches 7 bases. V trimming: 3 bases; J trimming: 7 bases; junction bases outside the gene matches: 5. Germline loops: CDR1 LNHDA, CDR2 SQIVND (reference sequence). CDR3 length equals 13 residues. The CDR3 region has the DNA TGTGCCAGTAGTATGATGTCAGGGGGTGGCTACACCTTC. It yields the protein CASSMMSGGGYTF.

V is TRBV4-2 and J is TRBJ2-5; D gene ambiguous. With 0 bases removed from V and 0 bases from J, the gap between germline ends came to 2 bases. CDR1 is LGHNA and CDR2 is YNFKEQ in the germline V gene. The CDR3 sequence is 13 residues long. The CDR3 protein is CASSQDNQETQYF. The CDR3 DNA reads as TGTGCCAGCAGCCAAGACAACCAAGAGACCCAGTACTTC.

The rearrangement joins TRBV9 to TRBJ1-1; perhaps TRBD1 as D (5 bases). Germline CDR1 is SGDLS and CDR2 is YYNGEE. This CDR3 contains 14 residues. V shed 4 bases and J shed 6 bases, with 16 bases lying between them. The CDR3 DNA sequence: TGTGCCAGCAGCCCGGATGGGGCCAGGTCTGAAGCTTTCTTT. This encodes CASSPDGARSEAFF.

The V gene is TRBV13, the J gene TRBJ1-3; TRBD1 aligns across 8 bases. J gave up 3 bases and V 5 bases, and 3 bases lay outside the gene matches. Germline CDR1 PRHDT, CDR2 FYEKMQ (reference sequence). The CDR3 is 14 amino acids. This chain's CDR3 is CASSLGQGGNTIYF. In DNA form, the CDR3 reads TGTGCCAGCAGCCTCGGACAGGGTGGAAACACCATATATTTT.

The rearrangement uses TRBV9 and TRBJ2-3; D is perhaps TRBD1 (6 bases). The CDR3 contains 17 residues. CDR1 is SGDLS, CDR2 YYNGEE, per germline. Trimming removed 4 bases at V and 0 bases at J, with 18 bases between. CDR3 in amino acids: CASSMIGTPVSTDTQYF. As DNA, the CDR3 is TGTGCCAGCAGCATGATCGGGACACCGGTTAGCACAGATACGCAGTATTTT.